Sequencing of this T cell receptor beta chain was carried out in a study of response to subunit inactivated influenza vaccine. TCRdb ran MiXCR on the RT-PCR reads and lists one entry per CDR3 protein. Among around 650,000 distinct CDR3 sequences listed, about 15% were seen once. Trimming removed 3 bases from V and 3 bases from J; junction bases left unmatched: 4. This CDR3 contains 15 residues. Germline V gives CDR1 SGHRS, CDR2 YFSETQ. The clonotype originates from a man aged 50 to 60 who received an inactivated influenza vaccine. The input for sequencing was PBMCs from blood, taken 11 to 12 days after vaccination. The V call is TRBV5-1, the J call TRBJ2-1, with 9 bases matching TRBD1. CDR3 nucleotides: TGCGCCAGCAGCTCCTCGACAGGGGGCTACAATGAGCAGTTCTTC. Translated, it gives CASSSSTGGYNEQFF.